This section outlines one TCR beta chain sequence together with its context. The CDR3 runs to 13 residues. From germline, CDR1 is SEHNR and CDR2 FQNEAQ (reference sequence). V dropped 7 bases and J dropped 1 base, with 10 bases sitting between them. These data belong to a study of blood T cell repertoires in COVID-19. About the study: Both acute and convalescent COVID-19 samples were obtained from the United States, Italy and Spain. Sources were T cells, B-cell-depleted T cells, or PBMCs; the material itself was cDNA or gDNA.

Per the study methods: The assay estimated nucleated cells by amplifying reference gene primers. The method was immunoSEQ multiplex PCR; TCRdb's version includes in-frame clones alone and lacks a portion of them. V and J calls and clone size are those listed in that table; D and trimming were worked out from the DNA. The profile shows 65,000 to 80,000 clones, around 86% of them singletons. The sequenced sample consisted of peripheral blood. This chain joins TRBV7-9 and TRBJ1-1; D is unclear. The receptor was isolated from a human donor in a cohort sampled during active COVID-19. The CDR3 DNA reads TGTGCCAGCATCTCGACGGGGAACACTGAAGCTTTCTTT. Encoded protein: CASISTGNTEAFF.